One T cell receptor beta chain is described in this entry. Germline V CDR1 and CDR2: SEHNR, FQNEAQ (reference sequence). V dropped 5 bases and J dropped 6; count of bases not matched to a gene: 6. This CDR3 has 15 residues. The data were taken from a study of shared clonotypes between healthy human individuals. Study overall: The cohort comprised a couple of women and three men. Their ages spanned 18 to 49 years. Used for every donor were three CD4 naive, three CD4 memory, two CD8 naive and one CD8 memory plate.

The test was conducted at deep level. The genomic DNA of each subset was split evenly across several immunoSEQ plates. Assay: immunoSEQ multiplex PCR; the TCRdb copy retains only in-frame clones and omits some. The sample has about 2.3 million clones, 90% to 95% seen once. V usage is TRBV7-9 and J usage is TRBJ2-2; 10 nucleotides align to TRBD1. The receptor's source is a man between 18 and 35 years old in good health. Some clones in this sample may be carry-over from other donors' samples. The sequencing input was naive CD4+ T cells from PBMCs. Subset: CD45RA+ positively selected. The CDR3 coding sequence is TGTGCCAGCAGCAGAGGACAGGGGGAATCCGGGGAGCTGTTTTTT. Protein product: CASSRGQGESGELFF.